The rows below give T cell receptor beta chains drawn from one sample of a study of cytomegalovirus exposure and HLA in healthy donors. Profiled with immunoSEQ multiplex PCR; TCRdb holds only in-frame clones, not every one. This table holds 90,000 to 100,000 clones, 87% found once. Sequencing used PBMCs. The receptor set was obtained from a woman between 25 and 40 years old in good health and CMV-seronegative. CDR3s leave out the opening cysteine and the closing phenylalanine or tryptophan. A D gene is named only where the DNA matches it firmly. Clone sizes are given selectively: once, few, many, or a class where the clone is expanded.

j_call v_call clone_size d_call cdr3_aa
TRBJ2-7 TRBV7-9 - - ASSLGQPPYEQY
TRBJ1-5 TRBV6-1 - TRBD1 ASNRDRGEGPQH
TRBJ2-1 TRBV29-1 - - SFGLPVVSNEQF
TRBJ2-2 TRBV27 - TRBD1 ASSSDFTGQGGRFGQAGELF
TRBJ2-7 TRBV18 - - ASHISQGSPYEQY
TRBJ1-4 TRBV5-1 - TRBD1 ASSLGDSVSGEKLF
TRBJ1-1 TRBV4-3 - TRBD1 ASSSQGARTEAF
TRBJ2-3 TRBV5-1 - TRBD1 ASSSRMVGTGSTDTQY
TRBJ1-5 TRBV27 - - ASSLSRNSNQPQH
TRBJ2-2 TRBV5-4 - - ASSPRDPGELF
TRBJ1-2 TRBV2 - - ASSEGRANYYGYT
TRBJ2-1 TRBV5-1 - TRBD1 ASFGQGAAREQF
TRBJ2-7 TRBV7-2 - - ASSFRSSYYEQY
TRBJ2-2 TRBV6-4 few - ASRRDTSTGELF
TRBJ2-7 TRBV4-2 - - ASSPFTSNEQY
TRBJ1-5 TRBV7-3 - - ASSSGLNQPQH
TRBJ2-7 TRBV7-2 - - ASSSFYEQY
TRBJ1-5 TRBV7-6 - - ASSPGSNQPQH
TRBJ2-3 TRBV13 - - ASSLRLVLTDTQY
TRBJ2-3 TRBV6-5 - - ASRAGSDTQY
TRBJ1-1 TRBV4-3 - - ASSLTTGGTEAF
TRBJ2-2 TRBV5-4 - - ASSLAQAGELF
TRBJ1-2 TRBV10-3 - TRBD1 ANQGDSGYGYT
TRBJ1-4 TRBV18 - - ASSPGLRGEKLF
TRBJ1-5 TRBV27 - TRBD1 ASRAGGRVQPQH
TRBJ2-1 TRBV7-2 few - ASSLEGLNEQF
TRBJ2-7 TRBV7-6 - - ASSRGTYEQY
TRBJ2-3 TRBV27 once TRBD2 ASSFLGLAGGLGGTDTQY
TRBJ1-4 TRBV18 - - ASSPPATNEKLF
TRBJ2-1 TRBV6-6 - TRBD1 ASRPGQGGGEQF
TRBJ1-5 TRBV7-8 - - ASSLWEGLKYSNQPQH
TRBJ1-5 TRBV19 - - ASSNPNQPQH
TRBJ2-5 TRBV6-5 - - ASSYSSETQY
TRBJ2-7 TRBV4-1 - TRBD1 ASSPSGTGAHEQY
TRBJ2-7 TRBV7-2 - - ASSPFVEQY
TRBJ2-3 TRBV7-3 - TRBD2 ASSTSGGADTQY
TRBJ1-1 TRBV5-1 - - ASSLGNGGTETF
TRBJ1-1 TRBV2 - TRBD1 ASSRGRGTEAF
TRBJ1-1 TRBV5-8 - TRBD1 ASSSRKGGQGGRDTEAF
TRBJ2-7 TRBV6-5 - TRBD2 ASSYSETSGYEQY
TRBJ2-1 TRBV5-1 - - ASSLVFGGVNEQF
TRBJ2-3 TRBV7-6 - TRBD2 ASSLRAPSGRDTDTQY
TRBJ2-5 TRBV27 - - ASARRVWETQY
TRBJ2-5 TRBV15 - TRBD1 ATRQGAVQETQY
TRBJ2-3 TRBV18 - - ASSPQHGKDTQY
TRBJ1-1 TRBV14 few - ASSPRRLSEAF
TRBJ2-3 TRBV2 - - ASSPTTDTQY
TRBJ1-5 TRBV19 - - ASSQYQGGGNQPQH
TRBJ1-6 TRBV5-6 - - ASSLVSAANNSPLH
TRBJ2-7 TRBV7-9 once TRBD1 ASSFPRRGQKTIYEQY
TRBJ2-6 TRBV29-1 - - SVFGGLGANVLT